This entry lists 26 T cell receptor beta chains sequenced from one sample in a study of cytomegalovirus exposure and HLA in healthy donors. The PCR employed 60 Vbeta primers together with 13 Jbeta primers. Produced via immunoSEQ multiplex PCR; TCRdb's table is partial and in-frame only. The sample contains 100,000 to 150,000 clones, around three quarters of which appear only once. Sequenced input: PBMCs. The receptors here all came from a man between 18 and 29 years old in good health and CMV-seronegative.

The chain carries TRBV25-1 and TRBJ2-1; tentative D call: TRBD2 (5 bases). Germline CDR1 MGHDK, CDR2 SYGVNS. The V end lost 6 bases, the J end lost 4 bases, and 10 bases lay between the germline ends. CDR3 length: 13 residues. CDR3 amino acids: CASSGLAYNEQFF. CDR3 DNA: TGTGCCAGCAGCGGACTTGCTTACAATGAGCAGTTCTTC.

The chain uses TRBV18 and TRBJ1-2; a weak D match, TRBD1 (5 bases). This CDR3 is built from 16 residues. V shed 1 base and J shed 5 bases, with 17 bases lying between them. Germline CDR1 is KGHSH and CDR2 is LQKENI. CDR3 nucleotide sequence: TGTGCCAGCTCACCACGGGTCAGTCGGGGGGTTTATGGCTACACCTTC. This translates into CASSPRVSRGVYGYTF.

The CDR3 reads CASSPGRDTDTQYF. For the CDR3, the DNA is TGTGCCAGCAGTCCGGGTCGGGACACAGATACGCAGTATTTT. This chain links TRBV27 with TRBJ2-3; tentative D call: TRBD2 (5 bases). Per the germline V gene, CDR1 is MNHEY and CDR2 is SMNVEV (reference sequence). Trimming stripped 5 bases from V and 2 bases from J, with 11 bases between. CDR3 length equals 14 residues.

The CDR3: CASSRQGFQDTGYTDTQYF. The CDR3 nucleotides read TGTGCCAGCAGCCGACAGGGTTTTCAGGACACTGGGTACACAGATACGCAGTATTTT. The chain has TRBV5-8 and TRBJ2-3, with TRBD1 matching 7 bases. This CDR3 comprises 19 residues. V lost 4 bases to trimming and J lost 2 bases; unmatched junction nucleotides: 19. Germline CDR1 reads SGHTS; CDR2 reads YDEGEE.

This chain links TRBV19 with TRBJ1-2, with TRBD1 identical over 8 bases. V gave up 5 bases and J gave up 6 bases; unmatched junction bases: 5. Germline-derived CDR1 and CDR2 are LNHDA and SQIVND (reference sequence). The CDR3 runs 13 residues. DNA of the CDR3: TGTGCCAGTAGTCGGACAGGGAGGGATGGCTACACCTTC. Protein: CASSRTGRDGYTF.

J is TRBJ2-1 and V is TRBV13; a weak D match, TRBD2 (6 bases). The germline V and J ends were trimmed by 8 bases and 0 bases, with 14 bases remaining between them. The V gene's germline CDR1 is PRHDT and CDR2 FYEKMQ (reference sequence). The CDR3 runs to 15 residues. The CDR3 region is CASGWRGSSYNEQFF. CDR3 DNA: TGTGCCAGCGGGTGGCGGGGAAGCTCCTACAATGAGCAGTTCTTC.

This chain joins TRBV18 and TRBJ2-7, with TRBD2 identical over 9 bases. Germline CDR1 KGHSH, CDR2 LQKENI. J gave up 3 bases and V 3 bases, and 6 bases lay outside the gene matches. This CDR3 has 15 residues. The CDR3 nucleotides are TGTGCCAGCTCACCCGAGGTAGCGGGAGTCTACGAGCAGTACGTC. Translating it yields CASSPEVAGVYEQYV.

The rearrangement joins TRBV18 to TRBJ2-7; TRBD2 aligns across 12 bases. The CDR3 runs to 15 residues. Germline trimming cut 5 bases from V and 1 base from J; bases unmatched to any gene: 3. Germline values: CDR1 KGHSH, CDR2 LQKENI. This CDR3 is CASSTGLAGSYEQYV. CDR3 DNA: TGTGCCAGCTCAACTGGACTAGCGGGGTCCTACGAGCAGTACGTC.

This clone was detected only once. This CDR3 is CASSLVWGGSLSPLHF. DNA for the CDR3: TGTGCCAGCAGCTTAGTCTGGGGAGGTTCGCTTTCACCCCTCCACTTT. The gene calls are TRBV7-9 and TRBJ1-6; D is unresolved. CDR1 is SEHNR and CDR2 is FQNEAQ in the germline V gene (reference sequence). The CDR3 is 16 residues long. Trimming removed 1 base from V and 9 bases from J, with 16 bases in between.

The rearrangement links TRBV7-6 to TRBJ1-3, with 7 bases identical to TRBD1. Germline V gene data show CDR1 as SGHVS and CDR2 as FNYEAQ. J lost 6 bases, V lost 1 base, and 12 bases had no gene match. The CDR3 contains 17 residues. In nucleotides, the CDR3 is TGTGCCAGCAGCTTAGAGCCCCCGGGACAGCATTTAAACACCATATATTTT. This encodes CASSLEPPGQHLNTIYF.

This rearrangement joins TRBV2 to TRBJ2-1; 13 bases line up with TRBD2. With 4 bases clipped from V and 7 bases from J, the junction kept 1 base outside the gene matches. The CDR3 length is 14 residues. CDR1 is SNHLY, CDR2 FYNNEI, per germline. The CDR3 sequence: CASSGTSGSNEQFF. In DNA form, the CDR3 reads TGTGCCAGCAGTGGGACTAGCGGGAGTAATGAGCAGTTCTTC. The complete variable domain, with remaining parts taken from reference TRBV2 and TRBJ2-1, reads EPEVTQTPSHQVTQMGQEVILRCVPISNHLYFYWYRQILGQKVEFLVSFYNNEISEKSEIFDDQFSVERPDGSNFTLKIRSTKLEDSAMYFCASSGTSGSNEQFFGPGTRLTVL.

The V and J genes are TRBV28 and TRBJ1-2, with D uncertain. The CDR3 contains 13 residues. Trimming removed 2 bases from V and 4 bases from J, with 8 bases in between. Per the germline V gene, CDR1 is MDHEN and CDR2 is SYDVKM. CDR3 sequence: CASSLLQAYGYTF. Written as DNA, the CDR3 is TGTGCCAGCAGTTTACTCCAGGCCTATGGCTACACCTTC.

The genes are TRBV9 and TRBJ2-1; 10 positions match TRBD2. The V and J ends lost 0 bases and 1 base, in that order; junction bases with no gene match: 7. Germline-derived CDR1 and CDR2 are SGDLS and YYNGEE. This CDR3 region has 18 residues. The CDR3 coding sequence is TGTGCCAGCAGCGTAGTTGCTAGCGGGAGTATGTCCTACAATGAGCAGTTCTTC. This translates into CASSVVASGSMSYNEQFF.

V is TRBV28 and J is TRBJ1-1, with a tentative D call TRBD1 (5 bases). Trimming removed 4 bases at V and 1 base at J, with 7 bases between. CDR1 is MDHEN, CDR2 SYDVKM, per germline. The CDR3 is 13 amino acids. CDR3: CASSSTENTEAFF. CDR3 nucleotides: TGTGCCAGCAGTTCGACAGAGAACACTGAAGCTTTCTTT.

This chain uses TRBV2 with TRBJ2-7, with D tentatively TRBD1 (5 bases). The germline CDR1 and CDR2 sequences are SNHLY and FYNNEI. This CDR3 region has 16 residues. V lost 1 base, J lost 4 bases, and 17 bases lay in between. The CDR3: CASSEGVKIAGYEQYF. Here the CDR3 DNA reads TGTGCCAGCAGTGAAGGGGTTAAAATAGCAGGGTACGAGCAGTACTTC.

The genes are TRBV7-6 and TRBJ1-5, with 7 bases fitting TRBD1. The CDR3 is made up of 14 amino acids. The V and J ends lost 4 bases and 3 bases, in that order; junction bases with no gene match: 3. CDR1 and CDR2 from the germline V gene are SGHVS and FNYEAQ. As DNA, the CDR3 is TGTGCCAGCAGCTCGGGACAGCTCAATCAGCCCCAGCATTTT. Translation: CASSSGQLNQPQHF.

Written as DNA, the CDR3 is TGTGCCTGGACGTCTCTGAACACTGAAGCTTTCTTT. Translation: CAWTSLNTEAFF. The chain has TRBV30 and TRBJ1-1, with no clear D. Germline CDR1 is GTSNPN and CDR2 is SVGIG (reference sequence). V was cut by 4 bases and J by 0 bases, with 6 bases left in between. This CDR3 comprises 12 residues.

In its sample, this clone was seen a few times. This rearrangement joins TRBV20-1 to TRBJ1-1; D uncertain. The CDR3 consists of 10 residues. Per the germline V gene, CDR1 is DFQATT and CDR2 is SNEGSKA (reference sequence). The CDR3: CSTGDTEAFF. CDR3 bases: TGCAGCACCGGAGACACTGAAGCTTTCTTT.

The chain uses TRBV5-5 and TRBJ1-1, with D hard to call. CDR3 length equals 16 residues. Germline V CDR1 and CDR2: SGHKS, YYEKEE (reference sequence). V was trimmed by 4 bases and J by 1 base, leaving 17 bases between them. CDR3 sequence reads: CASSPVPGVRNTEAFF. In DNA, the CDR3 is TGTGCCAGCAGCCCGGTCCCAGGCGTGCGGAACACTGAAGCTTTCTTT.

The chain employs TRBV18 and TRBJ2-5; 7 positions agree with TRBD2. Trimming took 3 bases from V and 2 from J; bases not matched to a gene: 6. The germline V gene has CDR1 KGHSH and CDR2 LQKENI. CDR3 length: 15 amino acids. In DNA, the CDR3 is TGTGCCAGCTCACCCATATCTAGCGGTCAAGAGACCCAGTACTTC. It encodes CASSPISSGQETQYF. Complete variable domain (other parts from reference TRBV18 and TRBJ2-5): NAGVMQNPRHLVRRRGQEARLRCSPMKGHSHVYWYRQLPEEGLKFMVYLQKENIIDESGMPKERFSAEFPKEGPSILRIQQVVRGDSAAYFCASSPISSGQETQYFGPGTRLLVL.

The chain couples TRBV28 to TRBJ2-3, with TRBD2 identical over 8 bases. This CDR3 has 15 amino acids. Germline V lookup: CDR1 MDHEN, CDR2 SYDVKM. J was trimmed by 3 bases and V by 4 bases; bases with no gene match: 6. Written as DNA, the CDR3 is TGTGCCAGCAGTTACGGCGGGACTAGGACAGATACGCAGTATTTT. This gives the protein CASSYGGTRTDTQYF.

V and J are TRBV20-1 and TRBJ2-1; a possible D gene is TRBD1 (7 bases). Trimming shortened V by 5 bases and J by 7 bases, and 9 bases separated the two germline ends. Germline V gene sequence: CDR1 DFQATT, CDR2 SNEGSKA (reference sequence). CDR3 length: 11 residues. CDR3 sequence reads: CSAAGGNEQFF. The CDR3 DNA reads TGCAGTGCTGCAGGGGGGAATGAGCAGTTCTTC.

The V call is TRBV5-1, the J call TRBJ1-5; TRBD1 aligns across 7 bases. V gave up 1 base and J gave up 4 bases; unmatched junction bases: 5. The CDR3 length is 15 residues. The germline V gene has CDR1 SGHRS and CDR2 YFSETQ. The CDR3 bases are TGCGCCAGCAGCTTGTACGCGGGACAGAATCAGCCCCAGCATTTT. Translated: CASSLYAGQNQPQHF. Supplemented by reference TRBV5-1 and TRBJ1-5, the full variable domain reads KAGVTQTPRYLIKTRGQQVTLSCSPISGHRSVSWYQQTPGQGLQFLFEYFSETQRNKGNFPGRFSGRQFSNSRSEMNVSTLELGDSALYLCASSLYAGQNQPQHFGDGTRLSIL.

The CDR3 DNA reads as TGTGCCGGGGGCGCAGGGTTGAACACTGAAGCTTTCTTT. Translation: CAGGAGLNTEAFF. The rearrangement joins TRBV18 to TRBJ1-1; D perhaps matches TRBD1 (6 bases). Looked up from germline, CDR1 is KGHSH and CDR2 is LQKENI. This CDR3 is built from 13 residues. Trimming took 11 bases from V and 0 from J, leaving 13 bases between them.

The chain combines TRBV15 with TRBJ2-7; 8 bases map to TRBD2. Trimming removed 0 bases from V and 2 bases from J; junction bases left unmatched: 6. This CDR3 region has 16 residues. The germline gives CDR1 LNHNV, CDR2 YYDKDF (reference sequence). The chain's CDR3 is CATSREGGRPPYEQYF. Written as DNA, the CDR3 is TGTGCCACCAGCAGAGAGGGCGGGAGGCCCCCCTACGAGCAGTACTTC.

The CDR3 DNA reads TGTGCCAGCAGCCAAGATGGTAGCACTGAAGCTTTCTTT. It codes for CASSQDGSTEAFF. The V and J genes are TRBV4-2 and TRBJ1-1; D remains ambiguous. V lost 0 bases and J 4 bases, leaving 6 bases between the germline ends. The CDR3 is 13 amino acids. Germline CDR1 LGHNA, CDR2 YNFKEQ.